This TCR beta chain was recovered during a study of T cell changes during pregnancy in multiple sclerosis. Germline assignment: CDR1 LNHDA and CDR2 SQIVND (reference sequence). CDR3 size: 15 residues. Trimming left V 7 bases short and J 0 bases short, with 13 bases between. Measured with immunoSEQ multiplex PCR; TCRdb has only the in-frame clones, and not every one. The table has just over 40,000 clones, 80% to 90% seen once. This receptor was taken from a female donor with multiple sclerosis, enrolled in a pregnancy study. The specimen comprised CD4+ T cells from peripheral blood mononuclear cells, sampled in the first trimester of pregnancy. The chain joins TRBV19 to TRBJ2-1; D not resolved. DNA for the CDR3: TGTGCCAGTACCCAAGGCCGGAGCTCCTACAATGAGCAGTTCTTC. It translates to CASTQGRSSYNEQFF.